These 11 T cell receptor beta chains came from one sample sequenced in a study of vaccination effects on CD4 cells after COVID-19. The table came from immunoSEQ multiplex PCR; TCRdb's copy has only in-frame clones and leaves some out. The sample carries approximately 61,000 clones, more than 70% recorded once. No antigen is known for these receptors. ViraFEST used viral peptide pools to expand antigen-specific CD4+ T cells before sequencing. After around nine days in culture, the CD4+ T cells were isolated. Participants were given two doses of BNT162b2 or mRNA-1273 vaccine. Sequences were derived from CD4+ T cells from PBMCs cultured with HCoV-229E spike peptides, sampled after COVID-19 vaccination. These receptor sequences come from a human donor who received a COVID-19 vaccine.

The genes are TRBV28 and TRBJ1-2; D not resolved. The V gene lost 1 base and the J gene lost 7 bases, with 7 bases spanning the gap. Germline V gene data show CDR1 as MDHEN and CDR2 as SYDVKM. The CDR3 consists of 12 residues. CDR3 protein: CASSLSVSGYTF. The CDR3 DNA follows: TGTGCCAGCAGTTTATCAGTATCTGGCTACACCTTC.

The J gene is TRBJ1-1, the V gene TRBV28, with 9 bases that match TRBD1. V shed 6 bases, J shed 5 bases, and the junction held 7 bases outside the gene matches. Germline assignment: CDR1 MDHEN and CDR2 SYDVKM. The CDR3 totals 14 residues. The CDR3 nucleotides are TGTGCCAGCAGATCGGGACAGGGAGGAACTGAAGCTTTCTTT. This sequence encodes CASRSGQGGTEAFF.

The CDR3 sequence: CASRGIGELFF. For the CDR3, the DNA is TGTGCCAGCAGGGGGATCGGGGAGCTGTTTTTT. The V call is TRBV12-3 or TRBV12-4, the J call TRBJ2-2; D unresolved. This CDR3 contains 11 residues. Trimming stripped 6 bases from V and 7 bases from J, with 6 bases between.

This clone appeared a few times. The chain couples TRBV6-5 to TRBJ1-4; no clear D. This CDR3 is 13 amino acids long. Trimming took off 7 bases at V and 4 bases at J, with 10 bases between the two ends. Germline CDR1 and CDR2: MNHEY and SVGAGI. CDR3 sequence: CASTDVVNEKLFF. DNA for the CDR3: TGTGCCAGCACAGACGTCGTTAATGAAAAACTGTTTTTT.

V usage is TRBV7-9 and J usage is TRBJ2-6, with a tentative D call TRBD2 (6 bases). The CDR3 loop spans 17 amino acids. In germline, CDR1 is SEHNR, CDR2 FQNEAQ (reference sequence). V lost 5 bases and J lost 0, with 14 bases in between. The DNA for the CDR3 is TGTGCCAGCAGCCGGGGACTGTTAGGCTCTGGGGCCAACGTCCTGACTTTC. It translates to CASSRGLLGSGANVLTF.

This chain connects TRBV4-3 to TRBJ2-2; D unclear. The V end lost 0 bases, the J end lost 3 bases, and 8 bases lay between the germline ends. The CDR3 runs to 15 residues. From germline, CDR1 is LGHNA and CDR2 YSLEER. CDR3 bases: TGCGCCAGCAGCCAAGATTCCCAATACACCGGGGAGCTGTTTTTT. It yields the protein CASSQDSQYTGELFF.

This clone came up a few times. CDR3 sequence (DNA): TGTGCCAGTCGTGTTATCCCGGGACAGGTGGATGGCTACACCTTC. It yields the protein CASRVIPGQVDGYTF. The chain links TRBV2 to TRBJ1-2; TRBD1 matches 8 bases. Germline loops: CDR1 SNHLY, CDR2 FYNNEI. CDR3 length: 15 residues. With V trimmed by 9 bases and J by 6 bases, 15 bases remained unmatched. Using reference TRBV2 and TRBJ1-2 for the parts outside the CDR3, the full variable domain is EPEVTQTPSHQVTQMGQEVILRCVPISNHLYFYWYRQILGQKVEFLVSFYNNEISEKSEIFDDQFSVERPDGSNFTLKIRSTKLEDSAMYFCASRVIPGQVDGYTFGSGTRLTVV.

This clone has more than one count but fewer than ten. The chain carries TRBV14 and TRBJ2-3, with D maybe TRBD1 (6 bases). This CDR3 has 13 amino acids. From germline, CDR1 is SGHDN and CDR2 FVKESK. Trimming removed 5 bases at V and 6 bases at J, with 12 bases between. CDR3 sequence (DNA): TGTGCCAGCAGCTTCCCAGGGGCTGATACGCAGTATTTT. It translates to CASSFPGADTQYF.

This clone has a single count. The gene calls are TRBV10-3 and TRBJ1-5, with D unclear. This CDR3 region has 12 residues. V lost 8 bases to trimming and J lost 3 bases, with 8 bases between them. The germline gives CDR1 ENHRY, CDR2 SYGVKD. The CDR3 coding sequence is TGTGCCATCGGCACAAACAATCAGCCCCAGCATTTT. It translates to CAIGTNNQPQHF.

The chain carries TRBV30 and TRBJ1-6, with D perhaps TRBD1 (5 bases). The CDR3 totals 16 residues. From germline, CDR1 is GTSNPN and CDR2 SVGIG (reference sequence). Trimming took off 2 bases at V and 0 bases at J, with 11 bases between the two ends. The CDR3 DNA sequence: TGTGCCTGGAGTTTCGCCGGGGCCTCCTATAATTCACCCCTCCACTTT. This gives the protein CAWSFAGASYNSPLHF.

This clone was found once. V is TRBV18 and J is TRBJ1-1; D unclear. V lost 2 bases and J lost 4, with 14 bases in between. The CDR3 loop spans 15 amino acids. CDR1 and CDR2 from the germline V gene are KGHSH and LQKENI. CDR3 sequence reads: CASSPSVSAGTEAFF. The CDR3 coding sequence is TGTGCCAGCTCACCAAGTGTCTCCGCAGGCACTGAAGCTTTCTTT.